The 27 T cell receptor beta chains reported below all come from one sample, sequenced in a study of blood T cell repertoires in COVID-19 (dated by TCRdb to the early 2020s). Preparation of the library involved the immunoSEQ multiplex PCR assay. TCRdb obtained this table from immuneACCESS and retained in-frame rearrangements with V and J assigned. These tables miss some clones; where compared with another copy, unresolved V genes account for less than half of the shortfall, and the remainder is unexplained. The sample contains some 70,000 clones, 85% of them found a single time. The ten top clones hold under 3% of the sample. Sample: peripheral blood. These TCRs come from an elderly man with acute or convalescent COVID-19.

The sample holds a few counts of this clone. CDR3 DNA sequence: TGTGCCAGCAGCTCCAGGACAGCGAACATTCAGTACTTC. It yields the protein CASSSRTANIQYF. The chain links TRBV11-3 to TRBJ2-4, with D perhaps TRBD1 (6 bases). Germline CDR1 is SGHNT and CDR2 is YENEEA. Trimming cost V 4 bases and J 7 bases, with 11 bases left between them. The CDR3 loop spans 13 amino acids. The full variable domain, rest sourced from reference TRBV11-3 and TRBJ2-4, is EAGVVQSPRYKIIEKKQPVAFWCNPISGHNTLYWYLQNLGQGPELLIRYENEEAVDDSQLPKDRFSAERLKGVDSTLKIQPAELGDSAVYLCASSSRTANIQYFGAGTRLSVL.

The chain joins TRBV2 to TRBJ1-2, with no clear D. CDR3 length: 11 amino acids. V was pared by 5 bases and J by 6 bases, with 7 bases between. CDR1 and CDR2 (germline): SNHLY, FYNNEI. This CDR3 is CASSPTNGYTF. The DNA of the CDR3 is TGTGCCAGCAGTCCGACAAATGGCTACACCTTC.

Here the CDR3 reads CASSRRSEKQYF. DNA of the CDR3: TGTGCCAGCAGCCGTCGTAGCGAAAAGCAGTACTTC. The V call is TRBV14, the J call TRBJ2-7; tentative D call: TRBD2 (5 bases). Looked up from germline, CDR1 is SGHDN and CDR2 is FVKESK. The CDR3 has 12 residues. V lost 4 bases, J lost 8 bases, and 12 bases lay in between.

The J gene is TRBJ2-5, the V gene TRBV2; D may be TRBD2 (5 bases). Germline assignment: CDR1 SNHLY and CDR2 FYNNEI. CDR3 length: 13 residues. V was cut by 4 bases and J by 5 bases, with 11 bases left in between. For the CDR3, the DNA is TGTGCCAGCAGTGTACTAGGCGGGGAGACCCAGTACTTC. This codes for CASSVLGGETQYF.

V and J are TRBV11-2 and TRBJ2-7; 7 bases agree with TRBD2. This CDR3 has 14 residues. The ends lost 4 bases at V and 5 bases at J; junction bases unmatched: 8. Germline-derived CDR1 and CDR2 are SGHAT and FQNNGV. CDR3 loop: CASSWRWLADEQYF. The CDR3, as DNA: TGTGCCAGCAGCTGGAGATGGCTAGCGGACGAGCAGTACTTC. Drawing the rest from reference TRBV11-2 and TRBJ2-7, the complete variable domain is EAGVAQSPRYKIIEKRQSVAFWCNPISGHATLYWYQQILGQGPKLLIQFQNNGVVDDSQLPKDRFSAERLKGVDSTLKIQPAKLEDSAVYLCASSWRWLADEQYFGPGTRLTVT.

V usage is TRBV3-1 (or the pseudogene TRBV3-2) and J usage is TRBJ2-7; weak D call: TRBD2 (6 bases). Trimming took off 3 bases at V and 7 bases at J, with 7 bases between the two ends. Germline CDR1 LGHDT, CDR2 YNNKEL (reference sequence). This CDR3 spans 11 amino acids. DNA for the CDR3: TGTGCCAGCAGCCACGGGGGTGAGCAGTACTTC. Translation gives CASSHGGEQYF.

The rearrangement uses TRBV12-3 or TRBV12-4 and TRBJ1-5, with TRBD1 matching 8 bases. J lost 6 bases, V lost 9 bases, and 4 bases had no gene match. The CDR3 totals 12 residues. CDR3 DNA sequence: TGTGCCAGTAAGACAGGGGCTCAGCCCCAGCATTTT. Translating gives CASKTGAQPQHF.

J is TRBJ1-1 and V is TRBV27, with TRBD1 as a possible D gene (5 bases). Germline V gene sequence: CDR1 MNHEY, CDR2 SMNVEV (reference sequence). Trimming took off 3 bases at V and 5 bases at J, with 10 bases between the two ends. This CDR3 contains 13 residues. CDR3 in amino acids: CASSFYGGTEAFF. The DNA of the CDR3 is TGTGCCAGCAGTTTTTATGGGGGGACTGAAGCTTTCTTT.

This rearrangement joins TRBV24-1 to TRBJ2-1, with 8 bases aligning to TRBD2. CDR3 length: 15 amino acids. Germline assignment: CDR1 KGHDR and CDR2 SFDVKD. The V and J ends lost 5 bases and 2 bases, in that order; junction bases with no gene match: 4. The CDR3 here is CATSAQAGAYNEQFF. The DNA for the CDR3 is TGTGCCACCAGTGCACAAGCGGGAGCCTACAATGAGCAGTTCTTC.

The chain carries TRBV12-3 or TRBV12-4 and TRBJ1-5, with no clear D. Trimming took 2 bases from V and 6 from J, leaving 8 bases between them. The CDR3 is made up of 13 amino acids. In DNA form, the CDR3 reads TGTGCCAGCAGTTTAACCGACTTTCAGCCCCAGCATTTT. Its protein is CASSLTDFQPQHF.

This clone has more than one count but fewer than ten. The chain couples TRBV5-6 to TRBJ1-1, with TRBD1 matching 10 bases. V was pared by 1 base and J by 3 bases, with 3 bases of the junction left unmatched. Germline V CDR1 and CDR2: SGHDT, YYEEEE. The CDR3 length is 15 residues. CDR3 DNA: TGTGCCAGCAGCTTGTCCGGGACAGGGGACACTGAAGCTTTCTTT. Its protein is CASSLSGTGDTEAFF.

The V call is TRBV18, the J call TRBJ1-1, with TRBD1 matching 12 bases. The CDR3 covers 15 residues. After removal of 3 bases from V and 6 bases from J, the junction contained 5 bases not matched to a gene. Germline CDR1 is KGHSH and CDR2 is LQKENI. The CDR3 reads CASSPLGQGASEAFF. The CDR3 DNA reads as TGTGCCAGCTCACCCCTGGGACAGGGGGCGTCTGAAGCTTTCTTT.

The chain employs TRBV9 and TRBJ1-1; TRBD1 aligns across 7 bases. The trim removed 2 bases at V and 4 bases at J, leaving 11 bases unmatched. Germline CDR1 reads SGDLS; CDR2 reads YYNGEE. The CDR3 runs to 16 residues. CDR3 loop: CASSVVQGSGGTEAFF. The CDR3 nucleotides read TGTGCCAGCAGCGTGGTGCAGGGCTCAGGGGGCACTGAAGCTTTCTTT.

The chain combines TRBV7-2 with TRBJ2-1; TRBD2 agrees at 9 bases. With V trimmed by 2 bases and J by 5 bases, 16 bases remained unmatched. CDR1 is SGHTA and CDR2 is FQGNSA in the germline V gene. This CDR3 has 19 amino acids. The CDR3 spells CASSLRFLRRLAGNNEQFF. As DNA, the CDR3 is TGTGCCAGCAGCTTAAGATTTTTGAGGCGTCTAGCGGGAAACAATGAGCAGTTCTTC.

V and J are TRBV30 and TRBJ1-1; D not certain. Germline assignment: CDR1 GTSNPN and CDR2 SVGIG (reference sequence). Trimming pared 5 bases from V and 0 bases from J, leaving 13 bases between. The CDR3 extends over 14 amino acids. The CDR3 DNA reads as TGTGCCTGGGAGGAAGGAGGGCTGAACACTGAAGCTTTCTTT. It is translated as CAWEEGGLNTEAFF.

V usage is TRBV29-1 and J usage is TRBJ2-5, with TRBD1 matching over 7 bases. V was clipped by 4 bases and J by 4 bases; unmatched bases: 6. Germline lookup yields CDR1 SQVTM and CDR2 ANQGSEA. The CDR3 sequence is 13 residues long. CDR3 bases: TGCAGCGTTGTTCAGGGACAGATAGAGACCCAGTACTTC. Translation: CSVVQGQIETQYF.

This clone was seen only a few times. The rearrangement links TRBV5-1 to TRBJ1-3, with D possibly matching TRBD1 (5 bases). The V gene's germline CDR1 is SGHRS and CDR2 YFSETQ. Trimming removed 3 bases from V and 11 bases from J, with 15 bases in between. This CDR3 has 13 amino acids. DNA of the CDR3: TGCGCCAGCAGCTACGAGGGAGGGGCCGCCATATATTTT. This translates into CASSYEGGAAIYF.

The chain links TRBV11-3 to TRBJ1-4; 7 bases fit TRBD1. CDR1 SGHNT and CDR2 YENEEA come from the germline V gene. Trimming took 5 bases from V and 6 from J; bases not matched to a gene: 12. CDR3 size: 16 residues. The CDR3 DNA reads TGTGCCAGCAGCACATCGGACAGGCGGCCTGATGAAAAACTGTTTTTT. Encoded protein: CASSTSDRRPDEKLFF. Complete variable domain (other parts from reference TRBV11-3 and TRBJ1-4): EAGVVQSPRYKIIEKKQPVAFWCNPISGHNTLYWYLQNLGQGPELLIRYENEEAVDDSQLPKDRFSAERLKGVDSTLKIQPAELGDSAVYLCASSTSDRRPDEKLFFGSGTQLSVL.

The chain joins TRBV9 to TRBJ2-2; D remains unclear. In germline, CDR1 is SGDLS, CDR2 YYNGEE. Trimming pared 0 bases from V and 0 bases from J, leaving 9 bases between. The CDR3 spans 16 residues. CDR3 DNA sequence: TGTGCCAGCAGCGTAGTGGGTAGCCCGAACACCGGGGAGCTGTTTTTT. This gives the protein CASSVVGSPNTGELFF.

The chain employs TRBV20-1 and TRBJ1-1; no clear D. The CDR3 totals 8 residues. Germline CDR1 DFQATT, CDR2 SNEGSKA (reference sequence). CDR3 coding DNA: TGCAGCCTCGGGGAAGCTTTCTTT. Translation: CSLGEAFF.

In its sample, this clone was seen once. The V and J genes are TRBV25-1 and TRBJ2-2; maybe TRBD2 (6 bases). Trimming stripped 1 base from V and 2 bases from J, with 8 bases between. The CDR3 length is 15 residues. Germline CDR1 and CDR2: MGHDK and SYGVNS. CDR3 region: CASSESGSNTGELFF. The CDR3 nucleotides read TGTGCCAGCAGTGAATCCGGGAGCAACACCGGGGAGCTGTTTTTT.

The chain is built from TRBV27 and TRBJ1-1, with 9 bases fitting TRBD1. With V trimmed by 7 bases and J by 4 bases, 10 bases remained unmatched. The CDR3 has 15 amino acids. Germline CDR1 and CDR2: MNHEY and SMNVEV (reference sequence). The CDR3 sequence: CASNVNRGLVTEAFF. The CDR3 DNA reads TGTGCCAGCAATGTGAACAGGGGGCTGGTCACTGAAGCTTTCTTT.

The V gene is TRBV30, the J gene TRBJ2-7, with D perhaps TRBD2 (6 bases). V was clipped by 1 base and J by 3 bases, with 13 bases between them. CDR3 size: 14 residues. Germline V gene sequence: CDR1 GTSNPN, CDR2 SVGIG (reference sequence). The CDR3 region has the DNA TGTGCCTGGAGTGCGCACGGGGGAAGCTACGAGCAGTACTTC. Its translation: CAWSAHGGSYEQYF.

The chain is built from TRBV6-6 and TRBJ2-7, with TRBD1 as a possible D gene (6 bases). The CDR3 covers 13 residues. V lost 2 bases, J lost 7 bases, and 12 bases lay in between. The germline gives CDR1 MNHNY, CDR2 SVGAGI (reference sequence). The CDR3 region has the DNA TGTGCCAGCAGTTACCCTAAAACAGGGGAGCAGTACTTC. As protein: CASSYPKTGEQYF.

This clone occurred a few times. The gene calls are TRBV2 and TRBJ2-7; TRBD1 matches at 9 bases. This CDR3 comprises 16 residues. Losses at the gene ends were 4 bases for V and 4 bases for J; bases not matched to a gene: 11. Germline V gives CDR1 SNHLY, CDR2 FYNNEI. CDR3 sequence: CASSVGPQGQGYEQYF. CDR3 nucleotides: TGTGCCAGCAGTGTAGGTCCACAAGGACAGGGGTACGAGCAGTACTTC. Drawing the rest from reference TRBV2 and TRBJ2-7, the complete variable domain is EPEVTQTPSHQVTQMGQEVILRCVPISNHLYFYWYRQILGQKVEFLVSFYNNEISEKSEIFDDQFSVERPDGSNFTLKIRSTKLEDSAMYFCASSVGPQGQGYEQYFGPGTRLTVT.

This rearrangement joins TRBV6-5 to TRBJ2-6; D gene uncertain. The V and J ends lost 6 bases and 1 base respectively, with 7 bases between them. The CDR3 length is 14 residues. Per the germline V gene, CDR1 is MNHEY and CDR2 is SVGAGI. The CDR3 DNA reads as TGTGCCAGCAGCGGTGTTTCTGGGGCCAACGTCCTGACTTTC. Translating gives CASSGVSGANVLTF.

The chain recombines TRBV6-2 or TRBV6-3 with TRBJ2-5, with D tentatively TRBD2 (6 bases). CDR3 length: 17 amino acids. CDR1 is MNHEY and CDR2 is SVGEGT in the germline V gene. V gave up 0 bases and J gave up 0 bases, with 14 bases separating them. The CDR3 DNA follows: TGTGCCAGCAGTTACTCGATGGGAGCGGGCTACCAAGAGACCCAGTACTTC. It translates to CASSYSMGAGYQETQYF.